These 27 T cell receptor beta chains were all obtained from the same sample, sequenced in a study of tumor and adjacent non-tumor tissue in lung cancer. The library came from three nested PCR rounds adapted from ARM-PCR protocols. A single record per CDR3 protein comes from TCRdb applying MiXCR to the multiplex PCR reads. The table records 120,000 or so distinct CDR3 sequences, 66% of them present only once. The template was RNA from unsorted bulk tissue. Specimen: lung tumor tissue. All receptors derive from a man aged 30 to 39 with non-small cell lung cancer.

A word on this clonotype: This CDR3 is missing its conserved last phenylalanine or tryptophan, likely due to a read error. The DNA for the CDR3 is TGCGCCAACAGTCAGGGGGCCGATTATAATTCACCCCTCCACCTT. It specifies CANSQGADYNSPLHL. J is TRBJ1-6 and V is TRBV10-2; TRBD1 agrees at 8 bases. The CDR3 loop spans 15 amino acids. The germline V gene has CDR1 WSHSY and CDR2 SAAADI.

In the case of this clonotype: This clone may be a read error of a much larger clone one base away. The gene calls are TRBV6-6 and TRBJ2-6; D may be TRBD1 (5 bases). CDR3 size: 17 residues. Per germline, CDR1 MNHNY and CDR2 SVGAGI (reference sequence). The CDR3 nucleotides are TGTGCCGGCAGTTACTCGAAGCAGGGCTCTGGGGCCAACGTCCTGACTTTC. The encoded protein is CAGSYSKQGSGANVLTF.

About this clonotype: Lacking the conserved final phenylalanine or tryptophan, this CDR3 likely reflects a read error. V gene TRBV6-1 combines with J gene TRBJ1-5, with D perhaps TRBD1 (5 bases). The CDR3 is 16 amino acids. Trimming pared 1 base from V and 5 bases from J, leaving 15 bases between. Looked up from germline, CDR1 is MNHNS and CDR2 is SASEGT. In nucleotides, the CDR3 is TGTGCCAGCAGTGAAGGACAGCGTGTAGCATATCAGCCCCAGCATCTT. It translates to CASSEGQRVAYQPQHL.

There are many counts of this clonotype. The gene calls are TRBV12-3 or TRBV12-4 and TRBJ2-7; 9 bases match TRBD1. The CDR3 sequence is 14 residues long. The trim removed 6 bases at V and 7 bases at J, leaving 10 bases unmatched. CDR3 sequence: CASSLDRGSQEQYF. CDR3 coding DNA: TGTGCCAGCAGCCTCGACAGGGGGTCTCAAGAGCAGTACTTC.

Concerning this clonotype: The CDR3 does not end in the conserved phenylalanine or tryptophan, so this is likely a read error. The CDR3 nucleotides are TGCGCCAGGCACTTTCGGGAAACCTACAATGAGCAGTTCATC. It codes for CARHFRETYNEQFI. The chain is built from TRBV10-1 and TRBJ2-1; D perhaps matches TRBD2 (5 bases). Trimming removed 9 bases from V and 2 bases from J, with 14 bases in between. The CDR3 length is 14 residues. Germline V CDR1 and CDR2: WNHNN, SYGVQD (reference sequence).

In regard to this clonotype: This could be a read error, since a much larger clone is one nucleotide away. CDR3 region: CATAEWDRVTDTKYF. CDR3 nucleotides: TGTGCCACGGCAGAGTGGGACAGGGTAACAGATACGAAGTATTTT. The chain has TRBV10-3 and TRBJ2-3; TRBD1 matches 9 bases. This CDR3 is 15 amino acids long. Germline CDR1 reads ENHRY; CDR2 reads SYGVKD.

The chain employs TRBV11-2 and TRBJ2-7; D uncertain. Per the germline V gene, CDR1 is SGHAT and CDR2 is FQNNGV. The length of the CDR3 is 13 residues. Trimming took off 6 bases at V and 6 bases at J, with 15 bases between the two ends. CDR3 protein: CASSGIVGCEQYF. The DNA for the CDR3 is TGTGCCAGCAGTGGAATAGTGGGGTGCGAGCAGTACTTC.

The sample holds many counts of this clonotype. The chain employs TRBV20-1 and TRBJ2-3; D ambiguous. V lost 1 base to trimming and J lost 6 bases, with 8 bases between them. The CDR3 totals 12 residues. Germline-derived CDR1 and CDR2 are DFQATT and SNEGSKA (reference sequence). CDR3 protein: CSARVPTDTQYF. Here the CDR3 DNA reads TGCAGTGCTAGAGTGCCTACTGATACGCAGTATTTT.

This clonotype came up many times. DNA of the CDR3: TGTGCCACCAGTAAAGGGGTCGGCAAGGCCTACGAGCAGTACTTC. This sequence encodes CATSKGVGKAYEQYF. This chain joins TRBV24-1 and TRBJ2-7; TRBD1 is a possible D gene (5 bases). The V gene's germline CDR1 is KGHDR and CDR2 SFDVKD. With 6 bases removed from V and 2 bases from J, the gap between germline ends came to 16 bases. The CDR3 is 15 amino acids.

This clonotype came up a few times. The chain uses TRBV7-9 and TRBJ2-3; the D gene is possibly TRBD2 (6 bases). This CDR3 is 16 amino acids long. Germline V gene lookup returns CDR1 SEHNR and CDR2 FQNEAQ (reference sequence). V was trimmed by 4 bases and J by 6 bases, leaving 20 bases between them. The CDR3 loop is CASSSFGGLGMDTQYF. CDR3 nucleotide sequence: TGTGCCAGCAGCTCTTTTGGAGGGCTCGGAATGGATACGCAGTATTTT.

In the case of this clonotype: Being one base from a much bigger clone, this may be a read error. The chain's CDR3 is CSAPDRGELCGYTF. As DNA, the CDR3 is TGCAGCGCTCCCGACAGGGGGGAATTATGTGGCTACACCTTC. This chain connects TRBV29-1 to TRBJ1-2; 9 bases are a match to TRBD1. Germline CDR1 reads SQVTM; CDR2 reads ANQGSEA. The junction had 13 bases not matched to a gene; V was cut back by 7 bases and J by 7 bases. The CDR3 totals 14 residues.

This clonotype was observed at least ten times. This chain links TRBV12-3 or TRBV12-4 with TRBJ2-1; 9 bases match TRBD2. V lost 1 base, J lost 9 bases, and 1 base stayed unmatched. The CDR3 is 13 residues long. CDR3 region: CASSLGTSAEQFF. In DNA, the CDR3 is TGTGCCAGCAGTTTAGGGACTAGCGCTGAGCAGTTCTTC.

To note about this clonotype: One end of the junction does not line up with germline, which may come from a read error. The chain combines TRBV11-2 with TRBJ2-1; D is ambiguous. The CDR3 is 14 amino acids. Germline CDR1 is SGHAT and CDR2 is FQNNGV. The CDR3 DNA reads as TGTGCCAGCAGCCACCGTGACACCTACAATGGGCAGTTCTTC. This encodes CASSHRDTYNGQFF.

This clonotype was seen a few times. The chain recombines TRBV4-1 with TRBJ1-1, with D uncertain. Trimming cost V 1 base and J 0 bases, with 9 bases left between them. The CDR3 length is 15 residues. Germline values: CDR1 MGHRA, CDR2 YSYEKL. CDR3 sequence reads: CASSQVSPLNTEAFF. CDR3 coding DNA: TGCGCCAGCAGCCAAGTCTCCCCCCTGAACACTGAAGCTTTCTTT.

This clonotype came up many times. The chain has TRBV6-5 and TRBJ1-2; D is possibly TRBD1 (5 bases). Between the trimmed V and J ends, which lost 8 bases and 1 base, there was a span of 20 bases. CDR3 length: 16 residues. Germline V gene lookup returns CDR1 MNHEY and CDR2 SVGAGI. CDR3 DNA: TGTGCCAGCGGAACCGTAGGGGTGACGCTTAACTATGGCTACACCTTC. Its translation is CASGTVGVTLNYGYTF.

With regard to this clonotype: A much larger clone differs by one base, so this may be a read error. The V gene is TRBV20-1, the J gene TRBJ1-4; maybe TRBD1 (6 bases). Germline loops: CDR1 DFQATT, CDR2 SNEGSKA (reference sequence). The CDR3 extends over 14 amino acids. CDR3 nucleotides: TGCAGTGCTAGCAAAGGACAGTCTAATGGAAAACTGTTTTTT. It codes for CSASKGQSNGKLFF.

With respect to this clonotype: Just one base apart from a much larger clone, this may be a read error. Since no conserved phenylalanine or tryptophan closes the CDR3, a read error is the likely cause. This rearrangement joins TRBV12-3 or TRBV12-4 to TRBJ2-7; perhaps TRBD1 as D (6 bases). V was trimmed by 1 base and J by 2 bases, leaving 9 bases between them. This CDR3 contains 14 residues. For the CDR3, the DNA is TGTGCCAGCAGTTTAGTTTGGACAGCCTACGAGCAGTACTTG. This translates into CASSLVWTAYEQYL.

This clonotype was recorded many times. V and J are TRBV10-2 and TRBJ1-6; 8 bases map to TRBD1. The germline gives CDR1 WSHSY, CDR2 SAAADI. V gave up 5 bases and J gave up 4 bases; unmatched junction bases: 4. The CDR3 loop spans 15 amino acids. As DNA, the CDR3 is TGCGCCAGCAGTCAGGGGGCCGATTATAATTCACCCCTCCACTTT. This translates into CASSQGADYNSPLHF.

V and J are TRBV20-1 and TRBJ2-7; D is unresolved. The CDR3 loop spans 14 amino acids. The germline V and J ends were trimmed by 6 bases and 0 bases, with 15 bases remaining between them. The germline CDR1 and CDR2 sequences are DFQATT and SNEGSKA (reference sequence). CDR3: CSAKVELTSYEQYF. CDR3 bases: TGCAGTGCCAAAGTTGAGCTTACCTCCTACGAGCAGTACTTC.

On this clonotype itself: One end of the junction fails to match germline, which may point to a read error. The chain recombines TRBV6-2 or TRBV6-3 with TRBJ1-1, with no clear D. Per the germline V gene, CDR1 is MNHEY and CDR2 is SVGEGT. CDR3 size: 14 residues. CDR3 sequence (DNA): TGTACCAGTAATTACAAGGGCCGGGAGACTGAAGCTTTCTTT. Its protein product is CTSNYKGRETEAFF.

This clonotype appeared a few times. The CDR3 spells CASSSSTQDRSDTEAFF. CDR3 DNA sequence: TGTGCCAGCAGCTCTAGCACACAGGATAGGAGTGACACTGAAGCTTTCTTT. This chain connects TRBV11-2 to TRBJ1-1, with a weak D call TRBD1 (5 bases). The germline CDR1 and CDR2 sequences are SGHAT and FQNNGV. Trimming took 4 bases from V and 3 from J, leaving 21 bases between them. This CDR3 has 17 amino acids.

By share of the sample, this clonotype is medium-sized. This chain links TRBV20-1 with TRBJ2-7, with D tentatively TRBD2 (6 bases). CDR3 size: 13 residues. Germline V gene lookup returns CDR1 DFQATT and CDR2 SNEGSKA (reference sequence). Trimming cost V 3 bases and J 0 bases, with 9 bases left between them. CDR3 coding DNA: TGCAGTGCTAGCCCCGGGAGCTCCTACGAGCAGTACTTC. Residues: CSASPGSSYEQYF.

This clonotype was counted only a few times. The chain has TRBV12-5 and TRBJ2-2; D might be TRBD1 or TRBD2, each matching 6 bases. Trimming left V 5 bases short and J 2 bases short, with 12 bases between. The CDR3 has 15 residues. From germline, CDR1 is LGHNT and CDR2 FRNRAP. This CDR3 is CASGPTGANTGELFF. In DNA, the CDR3 is TGTGCTAGTGGTCCCACGGGGGCCAACACCGGGGAGCTGTTTTTT.

Of note for this clonotype: The junction does not match germline at one end; this may be a read error. The CDR3, as DNA: TGCGCCAACAGCCTTACTAGCGCCGAGCAGTACTTC. This sequence encodes CANSLTSAEQYF. The rearrangement joins TRBV5-1 to TRBJ2-7; 7 nucleotides match TRBD2. There are 12 residues in the CDR3. Germline V gives CDR1 SGHRS, CDR2 YFSETQ.

Of note for this clonotype: Without the conserved terminal phenylalanine or tryptophan, this CDR3 likely stems from a read error. It is unclear where the CDR3 begins or ends on the DNA, so no DNA is shown, and the CDR3 is as TCRdb lists it. The V gene is TRBV11-1, the J gene TRBJ1-1; the DNA was not used to check the table's D call, TRBD1. The CDR3 spans 13 amino acids, including both terminal residues. Germline V gene lookup returns CDR1 SGHAT and CDR2 FQDESV (reference sequence). The CDR3 loop reads CASSSQRGTEVFS.

As for this clonotype: Possible read error: a much larger clone is one base away. The chain carries TRBV5-1 and TRBJ1-1; D gene ambiguous. The CDR3 contains 15 residues. V was clipped by 4 bases and J by 4 bases, with 17 bases between them. Germline CDR1 reads SGHRS; CDR2 reads YFSETQ. CDR3 coding DNA: TGCGCCAGCAGCCCGATTCCGGGAGGAGCCACTGAAGCTTTCTTT. Its protein is CASSPIPGGATEAFF.

The chain couples TRBV29-1 to TRBJ2-2, with D possibly matching TRBD1 (5 bases). CDR3 length: 16 residues. Trimming took off 4 bases at V and 1 base at J, with 16 bases between the two ends. Per the germline V gene, CDR1 is SQVTM and CDR2 is ANQGSEA. The CDR3: CSVAPQGALNTGELFF. CDR3 in DNA: TGCAGCGTTGCTCCTCAAGGGGCTCTGAACACCGGGGAGCTGTTTTTT.